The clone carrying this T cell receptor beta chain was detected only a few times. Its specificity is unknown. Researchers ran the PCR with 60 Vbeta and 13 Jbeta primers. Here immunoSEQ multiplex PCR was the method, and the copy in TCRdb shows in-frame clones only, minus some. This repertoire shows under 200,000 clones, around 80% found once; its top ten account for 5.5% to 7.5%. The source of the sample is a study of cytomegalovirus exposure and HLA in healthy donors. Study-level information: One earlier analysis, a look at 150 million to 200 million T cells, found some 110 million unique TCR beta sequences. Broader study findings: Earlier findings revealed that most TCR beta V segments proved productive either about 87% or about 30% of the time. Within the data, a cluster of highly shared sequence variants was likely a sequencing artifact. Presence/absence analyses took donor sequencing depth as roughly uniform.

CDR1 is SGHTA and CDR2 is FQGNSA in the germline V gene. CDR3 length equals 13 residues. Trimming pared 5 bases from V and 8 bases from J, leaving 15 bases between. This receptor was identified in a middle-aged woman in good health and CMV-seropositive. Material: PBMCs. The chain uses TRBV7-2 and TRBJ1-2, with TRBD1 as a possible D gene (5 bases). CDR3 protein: CASSQGVSAGYTF. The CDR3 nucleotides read TGTGCCAGCAGCCAAGGGGTTTCGGCGGGCTACACCTTC.